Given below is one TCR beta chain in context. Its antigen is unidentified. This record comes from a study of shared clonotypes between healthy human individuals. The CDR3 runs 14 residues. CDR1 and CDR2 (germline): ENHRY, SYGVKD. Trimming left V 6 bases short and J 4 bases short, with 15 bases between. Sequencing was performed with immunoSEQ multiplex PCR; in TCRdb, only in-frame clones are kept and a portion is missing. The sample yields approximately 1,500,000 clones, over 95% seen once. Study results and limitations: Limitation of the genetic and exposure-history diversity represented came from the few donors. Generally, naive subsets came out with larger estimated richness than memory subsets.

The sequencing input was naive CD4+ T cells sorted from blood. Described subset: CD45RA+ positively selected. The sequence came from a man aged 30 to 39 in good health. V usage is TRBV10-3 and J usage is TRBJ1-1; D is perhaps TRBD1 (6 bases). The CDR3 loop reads CAIRDLGGATEAFF. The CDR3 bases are TGTGCCATCAGGGACCTAGGGGGGGCCACTGAAGCTTTCTTT.